The 14 T cell receptor beta chains given below trace back to one sample, sequenced in a study of shared clonotypes between healthy human individuals (TCRdb year 2020). Libraries were constructed by the immunoSEQ multiplex PCR assay. TCRdb holds this immuneACCESS table with in-frame rearrangements only. Some clones are missing; in checked studies, unresolved V genes explain under half, and the rest has no known cause. Here the sample has around 2,000,000 clones; about 93% occur a single time. The biggest ten clones account for 1.5% to 2% of the sample. CD8 naive samples were obtained by positive selection for CCR7 among CD45RO-negative cells, yielding a CD45RA+CCR7+ population from which TemRA cells were excluded. The source material was naive CD8+ T cells from PBMCs. Interpreted using the paper, the cell subset or site label stands for: CD45RA+CCR7+. These receptors all come from a man aged 18 to 29 in good health. Some clones in this sample may be carry-over from other donors' samples.

As DNA, the CDR3 is TGTGCAACGGACCTTGGGAGCGAGGGGCAGTTCTTC. This gives the protein CATDLGSEGQFF. This chain uses TRBV7-9 with TRBJ2-1, with D possibly being TRBD2 (5 bases). The germline CDR1 and CDR2 sequences are SEHNR and FQNEAQ (reference sequence). The CDR3 totals 12 residues.

The chain has TRBV16 and TRBJ1-1; TRBD1 matches at 7 bases. V lost 1 base and J lost 8; bases outside the gene matches: 4. CDR3 length equals 13 residues. In germline, CDR1 is KGHSY, CDR2 FQNENV. The CDR3 is CASSQYRGAEAFF. The DNA of the CDR3 is TGTGCCAGCAGCCAATACAGGGGTGCGGAAGCTTTCTTT.

The rearrangement uses TRBV10-3 and TRBJ2-7, with D unresolved. The CDR3 covers 18 residues. Trimming took off 6 bases at V and 3 bases at J, with 27 bases between the two ends. Germline V CDR1 and CDR2: ENHRY, SYGVKD. For the CDR3, the DNA is TGTGCCATCAGAGATCCTTTCTCCGGGCCCCAGGCAGGCTACGAGCAGTACTTC. As protein: CAIRDPFSGPQAGYEQYF.

The chain carries TRBV7-9 and TRBJ2-1, with 10 positions matching TRBD2. The germline V gene encodes CDR1 SEHNR and CDR2 FQNEAQ (reference sequence). CDR3 length: 17 residues. V gave up 5 bases and J gave up 2 bases; unmatched junction bases: 9. The CDR3 DNA sequence: TGTGCCAGCAGCCCCCTGACTAGCGGGTTGGCCTACAATGAGCAGTTCTTC. Protein sequence: CASSPLTSGLAYNEQFF.

This clone has a single count. This chain uses TRBV4-1 with TRBJ2-3; D might be TRBD2 (5 bases). This CDR3 is built from 17 residues. Trimming took 0 bases from V and 0 from J, leaving 13 bases between them. Looked up from germline, CDR1 is MGHRA and CDR2 is YSYEKL. The CDR3 region has the DNA TGCGCCAGCAGCCAAGATGTAGCGCTTACTAGCACAGATACGCAGTATTTT. Translating it yields CASSQDVALTSTDTQYF.

V and J are TRBV7-9 and TRBJ1-3, with D maybe TRBD1 (6 bases). The V end was cut by 5 bases, the J end by 0 bases, with 14 bases between. CDR1 and CDR2 from the germline V gene are SEHNR and FQNEAQ (reference sequence). The CDR3 has 16 residues. The CDR3 here is CASSNHGQTSGNTIYF. As DNA, the CDR3 is TGTGCCAGCAGCAACCACGGACAGACCTCTGGAAACACCATATATTTT.

The chain employs TRBV28 and TRBJ2-7, with 8 bases matching TRBD1. Looked up from germline, CDR1 is MDHEN and CDR2 is SYDVKM. The CDR3 is 15 residues long. Losses at the gene ends were 7 bases for V and 2 bases for J; bases not matched to a gene: 10. CDR3 nucleotides: TGTGCCAGCACCTCAGGGGGACAGGAGGCCTACGAGCAGTACTTC. It translates to CASTSGGQEAYEQYF.

V usage is TRBV5-4 and J usage is TRBJ2-3, with TRBD1 identical over 10 bases. The CDR3 totals 17 residues. CDR1 is SGHNT and CDR2 is YYREEE in the germline V gene (reference sequence). Trimming removed 5 bases from V and 5 bases from J; junction bases left unmatched: 14. The CDR3, as DNA: TGTGCCAGCAGTCTTGTACCGGGACAGGGGATTTTAGATACGCAGTATTTT. It codes for CASSLVPGQGILDTQYF.

In its sample, this clone was seen once. V and J are TRBV9 and TRBJ2-1, with no clear D. The germline V gene encodes CDR1 SGDLS and CDR2 YYNGEE. The V end was cut by 0 bases, the J end by 8 bases, with 9 bases between. The CDR3 totals 13 residues. As DNA, the CDR3 is TGTGCCAGCAGCGTAGTCAGCACGGATGAGCAGTTCTTC. Translation gives CASSVVSTDEQFF.

Regarding this clone: Other nucleotide sequences from this sample produce the same CDR3. The gene calls are TRBV11-2 and TRBJ2-1; TRBD1 or TRBD2 may be the D gene (5 bases each). The V gene's germline CDR1 is SGHAT and CDR2 FQNNGV. V lost 2 bases and J lost 7, with 6 bases in between. The CDR3 extends over 12 amino acids. The chain's CDR3 is CASSLWGNEQFF. The CDR3, as DNA: TGTGCCAGCAGCTTATGGGGGAATGAGCAGTTCTTC.

The chain combines TRBV6-5 with TRBJ2-7; D is perhaps TRBD1 (6 bases). Germline lookup yields CDR1 MNHEY and CDR2 SVGAGI. V lost 5 bases and J 4 bases, leaving 15 bases between the germline ends. This CDR3 comprises 14 residues. The CDR3 sequence is CASSPGDNFYEQYF. Here the CDR3 DNA reads TGTGCCAGCAGTCCCGGGGACAATTTTTACGAGCAGTACTTC.

The chain employs TRBV4-1 and TRBJ2-1, with D possibly TRBD2 on 6 matching bases. Germline V CDR1 and CDR2: MGHRA, YSYEKL. V lost 4 bases, J lost 3 bases, and 16 bases lay in between. The CDR3 is made up of 16 amino acids. The CDR3 DNA follows: TGCGCCAGCAGCCTCCCGGAGGGCGTTGGCTACAATGAGCAGTTCTTC. Its protein is CASSLPEGVGYNEQFF.

Of note for this clone: Other DNA sequences within the sample encode an identical CDR3. J is TRBJ2-7 and V is TRBV9, with D unclear. Germline values: CDR1 SGDLS, CDR2 YYNGEE. The germline V and J ends were trimmed by 3 bases and 0 bases, with 4 bases remaining between them. This CDR3 has 12 amino acids. The CDR3 here is CASSGGSYEQYF. As DNA, the CDR3 is TGTGCCAGCAGCGGTGGCTCCTACGAGCAGTACTTC. The full variable domain, with the rest looked up from reference TRBV9 and TRBJ2-7, is DSGVTQTPKHLITATGQRVTLRCSPRSGDLSVYWYQQSLDQGLQFLIQYYNGEERAKGNILERFSAQQFPDLHSELNLSSLELGDSALYFCASSGGSYEQYFGPGTRLTVT.

The rearrangement joins TRBV9 to TRBJ2-3; 11 bases match TRBD2. The CDR3 loop spans 18 amino acids. In germline, CDR1 is SGDLS, CDR2 YYNGEE. V lost 3 bases to trimming and J lost 2 bases; unmatched junction nucleotides: 11. CDR3 sequence reads: CASSGIGTSGGHTDTQYF. For the CDR3, the DNA is TGTGCCAGCAGCGGAATCGGGACTAGCGGAGGCCACACAGATACGCAGTATTTT.